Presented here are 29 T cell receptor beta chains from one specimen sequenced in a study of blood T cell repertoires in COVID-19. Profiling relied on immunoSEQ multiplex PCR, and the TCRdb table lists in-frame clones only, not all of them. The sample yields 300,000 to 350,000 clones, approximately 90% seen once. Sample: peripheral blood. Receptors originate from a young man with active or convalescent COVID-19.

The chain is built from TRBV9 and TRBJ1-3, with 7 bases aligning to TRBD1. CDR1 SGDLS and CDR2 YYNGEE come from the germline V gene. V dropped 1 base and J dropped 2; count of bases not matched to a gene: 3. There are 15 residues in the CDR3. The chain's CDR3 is CASSVQGDPGNTIYF. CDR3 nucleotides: TGTGCCAGCAGCGTACAGGGGGATCCTGGAAACACCATATATTTT.

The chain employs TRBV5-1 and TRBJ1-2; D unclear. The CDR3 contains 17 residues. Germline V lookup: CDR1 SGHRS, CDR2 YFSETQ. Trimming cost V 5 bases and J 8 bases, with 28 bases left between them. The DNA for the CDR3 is TGCGCCAGCAGGAATGGAGAAGGCCAAAACGCAAAGGAGGGCTACACCTTC. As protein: CASRNGEGQNAKEGYTF.

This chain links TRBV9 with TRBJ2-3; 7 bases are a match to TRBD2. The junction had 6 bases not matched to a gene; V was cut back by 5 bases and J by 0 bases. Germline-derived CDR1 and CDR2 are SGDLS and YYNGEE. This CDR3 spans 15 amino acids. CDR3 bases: TGTGCCAGCAGTAGAGCGGGAACTAGCACAGATACGCAGTATTTT. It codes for CASSRAGTSTDTQYF.

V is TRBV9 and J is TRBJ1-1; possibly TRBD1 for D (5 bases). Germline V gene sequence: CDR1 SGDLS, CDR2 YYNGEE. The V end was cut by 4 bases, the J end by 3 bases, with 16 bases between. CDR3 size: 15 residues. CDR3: CASSPTGGGYTEAFF. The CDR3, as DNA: TGTGCCAGCAGCCCAACCGGGGGGGGGTACACTGAAGCTTTCTTT.

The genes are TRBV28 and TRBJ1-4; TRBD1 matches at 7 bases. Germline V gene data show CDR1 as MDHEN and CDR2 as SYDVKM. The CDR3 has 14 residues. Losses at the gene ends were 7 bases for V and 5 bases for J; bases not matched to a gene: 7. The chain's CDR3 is CASTDRARNEKLFF. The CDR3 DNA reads TGTGCCAGCACCGACAGGGCGAGAAATGAAAAACTGTTTTTT. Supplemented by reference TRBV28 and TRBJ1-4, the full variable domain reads DVKVTQSSRYLVKRTGEKVFLECVQDMDHENMFWYRQDPGLGLRLIYFSYDVKMKEKGDIPEGYSVSREKKERFSLILESASTNQTSMYLCASTDRARNEKLFFGSGTQLSVL.

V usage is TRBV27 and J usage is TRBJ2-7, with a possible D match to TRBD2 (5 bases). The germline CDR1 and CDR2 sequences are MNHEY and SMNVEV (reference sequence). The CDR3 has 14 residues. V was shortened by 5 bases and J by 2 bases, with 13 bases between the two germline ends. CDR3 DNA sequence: TGTGCCAGCAGTCCAGGACTGACCCCCTACGAGCAGTACTTC. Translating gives CASSPGLTPYEQYF.

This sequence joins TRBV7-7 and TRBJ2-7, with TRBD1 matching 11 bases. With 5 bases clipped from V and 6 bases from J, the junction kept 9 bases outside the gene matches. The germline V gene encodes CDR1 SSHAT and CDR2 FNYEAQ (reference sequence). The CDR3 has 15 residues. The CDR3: CASSPGRTGGFEQYF. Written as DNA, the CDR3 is TGTGCCAGCAGCCCAGGCAGGACAGGGGGCTTCGAGCAGTACTTC.

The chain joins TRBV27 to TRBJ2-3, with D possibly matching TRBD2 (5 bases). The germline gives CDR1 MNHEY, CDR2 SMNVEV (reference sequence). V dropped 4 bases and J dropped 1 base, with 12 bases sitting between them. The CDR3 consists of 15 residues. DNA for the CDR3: TGTGCCAGCAGTTACATAGGGAGCGGCACAGATACGCAGTATTTT. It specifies CASSYIGSGTDTQYF.

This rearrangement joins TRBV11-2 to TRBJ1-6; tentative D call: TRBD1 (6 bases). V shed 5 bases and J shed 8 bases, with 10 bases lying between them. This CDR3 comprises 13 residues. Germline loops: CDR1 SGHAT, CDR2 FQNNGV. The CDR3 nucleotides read TGTGCCAGCAGCCCGAACAGGGATTCACCCCTCCACTTT. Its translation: CASSPNRDSPLHF.

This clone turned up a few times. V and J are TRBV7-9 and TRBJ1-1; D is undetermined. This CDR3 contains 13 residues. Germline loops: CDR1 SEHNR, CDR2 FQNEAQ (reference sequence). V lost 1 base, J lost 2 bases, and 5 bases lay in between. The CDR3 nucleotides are TGTGCCAGCAGCTTAGACAGTAACACTGAAGCTTTCTTT. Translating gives CASSLDSNTEAFF. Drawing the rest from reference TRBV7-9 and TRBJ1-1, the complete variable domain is DTGVSQNPRHKITKRGQNVTFRCDPISEHNRLYWYRQTLGQGPEFLTYFQNEAQLEKSRLLSDRFSAERPKGSFSTLEIQRTEQGDSAMYLCASSLDSNTEAFFGQGTRLTVV.

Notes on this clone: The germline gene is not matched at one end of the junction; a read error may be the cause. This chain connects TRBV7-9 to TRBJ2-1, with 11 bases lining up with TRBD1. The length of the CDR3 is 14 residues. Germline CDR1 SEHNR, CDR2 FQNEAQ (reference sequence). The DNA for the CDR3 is TGTGCCAGCCGGACAGGGGGCCTCTACAGTGAGCAGTTCTTC. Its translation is CASRTGGLYSEQFF. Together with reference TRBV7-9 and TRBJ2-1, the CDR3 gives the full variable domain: DTGVSQNPRHKITKRGQNVTFRCDPISEHNRLYWYRQTLGQGPEFLTYFQNEAQLEKSRLLSDRFSAERPKGSFSTLEIQRTEQGDSAMYLCASRTGGLYSEQFFGPGTRLTVL.

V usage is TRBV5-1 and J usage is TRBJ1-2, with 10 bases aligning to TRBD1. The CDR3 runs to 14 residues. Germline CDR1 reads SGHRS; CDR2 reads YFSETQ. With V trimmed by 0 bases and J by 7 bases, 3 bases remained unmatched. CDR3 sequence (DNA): TGCGCCAGCAGCTTGGAAGACAGGGGGCCTGGCTACACCTTC. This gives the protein CASSLEDRGPGYTF.

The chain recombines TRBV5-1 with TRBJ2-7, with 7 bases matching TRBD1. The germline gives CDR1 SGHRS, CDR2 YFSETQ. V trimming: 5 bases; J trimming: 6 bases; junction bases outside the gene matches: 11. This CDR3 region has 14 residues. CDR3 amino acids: CASRVEGAPGEQYF. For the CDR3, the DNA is TGCGCCAGCAGGGTAGAGGGGGCACCGGGCGAGCAGTACTTC.

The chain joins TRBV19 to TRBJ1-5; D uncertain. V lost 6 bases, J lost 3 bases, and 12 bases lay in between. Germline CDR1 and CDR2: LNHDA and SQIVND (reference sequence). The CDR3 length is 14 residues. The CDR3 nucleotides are TGTGCCAGTAGATTAGCCCCACACAATCAGCCCCAGCATTTT. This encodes CASRLAPHNQPQHF. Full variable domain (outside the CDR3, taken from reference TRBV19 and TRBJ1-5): DGGITQSPKYLFRKEGQNVTLSCEQNLNHDAMYWYRQDPGQGLRLIYYSQIVNDFQKGDIAEGYSVSREKKESFPLTVTSAQKNPTAFYLCASRLAPHNQPQHFGDGTRLSIL.

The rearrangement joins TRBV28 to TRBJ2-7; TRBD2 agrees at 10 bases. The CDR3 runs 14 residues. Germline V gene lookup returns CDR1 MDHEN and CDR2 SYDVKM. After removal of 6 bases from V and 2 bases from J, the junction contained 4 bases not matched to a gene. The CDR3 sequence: CASRKLAGAYEQYF. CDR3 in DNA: TGTGCCAGCAGGAAGCTAGCGGGAGCCTACGAGCAGTACTTC.

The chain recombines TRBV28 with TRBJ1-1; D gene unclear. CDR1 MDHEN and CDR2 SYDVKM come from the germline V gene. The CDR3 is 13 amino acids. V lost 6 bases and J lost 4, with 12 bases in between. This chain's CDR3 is CASRKTSGTEAFF. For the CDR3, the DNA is TGTGCCAGCAGGAAAACCAGTGGCACTGAAGCTTTCTTT.

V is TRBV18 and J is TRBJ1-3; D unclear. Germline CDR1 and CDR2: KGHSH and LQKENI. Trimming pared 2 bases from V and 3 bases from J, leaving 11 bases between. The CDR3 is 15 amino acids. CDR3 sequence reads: CASSPEAIDGNTIYF. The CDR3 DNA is TGTGCCAGCTCACCAGAGGCTATAGATGGAAACACCATATATTTT.

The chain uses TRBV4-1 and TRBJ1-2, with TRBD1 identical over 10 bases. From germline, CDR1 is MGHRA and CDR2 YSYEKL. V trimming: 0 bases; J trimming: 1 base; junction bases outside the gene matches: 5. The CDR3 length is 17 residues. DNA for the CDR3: TGCGCCAGCAGCCAAGATTACTGGGACAGGGGTAACTATGGCTACACCTTC. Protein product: CASSQDYWDRGNYGYTF.

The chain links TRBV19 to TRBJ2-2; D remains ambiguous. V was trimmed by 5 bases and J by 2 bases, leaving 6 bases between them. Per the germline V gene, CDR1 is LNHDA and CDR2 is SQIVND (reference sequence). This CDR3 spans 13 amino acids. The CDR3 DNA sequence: TGTGCCAGTAGTGAGTTAAACACCGGGGAGCTGTTTTTT. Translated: CASSELNTGELFF.

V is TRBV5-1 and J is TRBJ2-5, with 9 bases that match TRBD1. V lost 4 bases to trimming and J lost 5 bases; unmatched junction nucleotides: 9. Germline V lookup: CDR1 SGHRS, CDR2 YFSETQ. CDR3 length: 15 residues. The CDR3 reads CASSPRTGGGETQYF. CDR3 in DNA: TGCGCCAGCAGCCCAAGAACAGGGGGCGGGGAGACCCAGTACTTC. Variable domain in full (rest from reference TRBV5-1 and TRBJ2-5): KAGVTQTPRYLIKTRGQQVTLSCSPISGHRSVSWYQQTPGQGLQFLFEYFSETQRNKGNFPGRFSGRQFSNSRSEMNVSTLELGDSALYLCASSPRTGGGETQYFGPGTRLLVL.

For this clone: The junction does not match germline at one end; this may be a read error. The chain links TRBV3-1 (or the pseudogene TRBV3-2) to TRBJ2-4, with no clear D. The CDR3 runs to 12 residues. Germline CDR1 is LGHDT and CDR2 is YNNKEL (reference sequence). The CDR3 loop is CASSQAENIQYF. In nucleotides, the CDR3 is TGTGCCAGCAGCCAAGCCGAAAACATTCAGTACTTC.

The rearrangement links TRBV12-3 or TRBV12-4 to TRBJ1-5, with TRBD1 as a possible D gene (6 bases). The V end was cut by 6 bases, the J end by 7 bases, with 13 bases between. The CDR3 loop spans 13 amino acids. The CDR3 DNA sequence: TGTGCCAGCAGGTCAGGGGTCCGGCAGCCCCAGCATTTT. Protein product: CASRSGVRQPQHF.

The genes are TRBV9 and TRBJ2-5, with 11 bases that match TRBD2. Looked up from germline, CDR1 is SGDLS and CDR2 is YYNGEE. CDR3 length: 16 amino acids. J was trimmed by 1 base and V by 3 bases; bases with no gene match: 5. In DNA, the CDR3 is TGTGCCAGCAGCGGGGGACTAGCGGCCCGCCAAGAGACCCAGTACTTC. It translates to CASSGGLAARQETQYF. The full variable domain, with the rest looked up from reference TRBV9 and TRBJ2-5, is DSGVTQTPKHLITATGQRVTLRCSPRSGDLSVYWYQQSLDQGLQFLIQYYNGEERAKGNILERFSAQQFPDLHSELNLSSLELGDSALYFCASSGGLAARQETQYFGPGTRLLVL.

CDR3 region: CASSYSGSVSYGYTF. As DNA, the CDR3 is TGTGCCAGCAGTTACTCAGGGAGCGTTAGCTATGGCTACACCTTC. The chain has TRBV6-5 and TRBJ1-2; D is undetermined. Germline CDR1 is MNHEY and CDR2 is SVGAGI. The CDR3 sequence is 15 residues long. The germline V and J ends were trimmed by 0 bases and 4 bases, with 12 bases remaining between them.

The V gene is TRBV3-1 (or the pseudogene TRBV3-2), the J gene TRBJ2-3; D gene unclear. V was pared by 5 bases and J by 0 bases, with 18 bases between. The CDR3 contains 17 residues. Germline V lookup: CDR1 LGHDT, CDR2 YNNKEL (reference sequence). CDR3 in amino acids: CASSRDPGFSSTDTQYF. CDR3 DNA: TGTGCCAGCAGCAGAGATCCCGGGTTCTCTAGCACAGATACGCAGTATTTT.

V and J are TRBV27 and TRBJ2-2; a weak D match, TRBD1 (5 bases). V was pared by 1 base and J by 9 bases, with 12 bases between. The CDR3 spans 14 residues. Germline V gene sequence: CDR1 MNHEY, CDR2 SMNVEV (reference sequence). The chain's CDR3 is CASSLFQGSRELFF. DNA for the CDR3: TGTGCCAGCAGTTTATTCCAGGGCTCGAGGGAGCTGTTTTTT.

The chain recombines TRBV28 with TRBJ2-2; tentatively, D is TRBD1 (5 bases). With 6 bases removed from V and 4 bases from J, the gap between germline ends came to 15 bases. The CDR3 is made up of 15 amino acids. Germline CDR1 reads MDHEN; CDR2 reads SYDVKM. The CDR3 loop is CASRYQGSVTGELFF. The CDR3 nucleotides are TGTGCCAGCAGATACCAGGGAAGCGTCACCGGGGAGCTGTTTTTT.

CDR3 in DNA: TGTGCCAGCAGTTACCTAGCGGGAGGGCCCTCCGATACGCAGTATTTT. Translating gives CASSYLAGGPSDTQYF. The chain recombines TRBV6-5 with TRBJ2-3; 12 bases match TRBD2. The J segment lost 6 bases and the V segment lost 2 bases, leaving 6 bases of the junction unmatched. This CDR3 comprises 16 residues. CDR1 is MNHEY, CDR2 SVGAGI, per germline.

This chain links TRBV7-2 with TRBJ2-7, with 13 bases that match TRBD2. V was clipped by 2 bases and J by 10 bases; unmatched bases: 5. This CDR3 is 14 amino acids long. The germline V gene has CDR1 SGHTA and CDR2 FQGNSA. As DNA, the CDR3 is TGTGCCAGCAGCTTAACTAGCGGGAGGGCGATTCAGTACTTC. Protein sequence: CASSLTSGRAIQYF.